One sample yielded the 22 T cell receptor beta chains listed below, sequenced in a study of read filtering for tumor transcriptome and immune sequencing. The library was built from roughly 400 ng RNA with molecular barcoded adaptors for alpha/delta and beta/gamma chains. TCRdb recomputed calls from the reads with MiXCR, one row per CDR3 protein. The sample lists approximately 58,000 distinct CDR3 sequences; 20% to 25% were seen once. Sequencing input: a population of CD138-negative cells sorted from bone marrow. Receptors originate from a donor aged 40 or older with multiple myeloma.

J is TRBJ2-4 and V is TRBV28; TRBD2 agrees at 15 bases. The V segment lost 5 bases and the J segment 8 bases; nucleotides outside the gene matches: 10. The CDR3 runs 17 residues. Germline CDR1 is MDHEN and CDR2 is SYDVKM. In DNA form, the CDR3 reads TGTGCCAGCAGTATGAGAGGACTAGCGGGAGGGTCGGACATTCAGTACTTC. Its translation: CASSMRGLAGGSDIQYF.

This clonotype was seen ten or more times. This chain links TRBV7-6 with TRBJ2-5; D unresolved. The CDR3 consists of 14 residues. V was pared by 1 base and J by 4 bases, with 10 bases between. Germline CDR1 is SGHVS and CDR2 is FNYEAQ. The CDR3 region has the DNA TGTGCCAGCAGCTTAGAAGGCAACGGAGAGACCCAGTACTTC. Its translation: CASSLEGNGETQYF.

This clonotype was picked up many times. The gene calls are TRBV20-1 and TRBJ2-3; D call uncertain. The V and J ends lost 5 bases and 10 bases respectively, with 10 bases between them. This CDR3 has 10 residues. CDR1 and CDR2 from the germline V gene are DFQATT and SNEGSKA (reference sequence). The CDR3 nucleotides read TGCAGTGCTCTTAGTGTTGCGCAGTATTTT. It yields the protein CSALSVAQYF.

Details on this clonotype: A read error may be the cause here, since a much bigger clone is one base away. This sequence joins TRBV29-1 and TRBJ2-2, with D perhaps being TRBD1 or TRBD2 (6 bases each). Deletions cut 4 bases from V and 5 bases from J, with 14 bases between. The CDR3 is 14 residues long. In germline, CDR1 is SQVTM, CDR2 ANQGSEA. The CDR3 DNA sequence: TGCAGCGTTGGAGGGGGGCAGAGTACCGGGGAGCTGTTTTTT. It is translated as CSVGGGQSTGELFF.

Concerning this clonotype itself: This may be a read error, as it is one base from a much larger clone. The gene calls are TRBV7-2 and TRBJ2-3; possible D gene TRBD1, 6 bases. There are 15 residues in the CDR3. CDR1 and CDR2 from the germline V gene are SGHTA and FQGNSA. CDR3: CASSLQGGLADTLYF. The CDR3 bases are TGTGCCAGCAGCCTACAGGGTGGATTGGCAGATACGCTGTATTTT.

This clonotype was seen many times. The gene calls are TRBV19 and TRBJ2-3; D could derive from TRBD1 or TRBD2 (6 bases each). The CDR3 contains 14 residues. V dropped 6 bases and J dropped 2 bases, with 12 bases sitting between them. Germline loops: CDR1 LNHDA, CDR2 SQIVND (reference sequence). The chain's CDR3 is CASSPGATTDTQYF. The CDR3, as DNA: TGTGCCAGTAGCCCGGGGGCGACCACAGATACGCAGTATTTT.

This chain uses TRBV29-1 with TRBJ1-5; TRBD1 might be the D (6 bases). The germline V gene encodes CDR1 SQVTM and CDR2 ANQGSEA. Trimming removed 6 bases at V and 4 bases at J, with 10 bases between. The CDR3 is made up of 12 amino acids. CDR3 residues: CSVVTGNQPQHF. The CDR3 DNA reads TGCAGCGTAGTAACAGGGAATCAGCCCCAGCATTTT.

This clonotype was observed at least ten times. The chain joins TRBV29-1 to TRBJ2-1; D ambiguous. The CDR3 consists of 14 residues. V gave up 6 bases and J gave up 7 bases, with 19 bases separating them. The germline V gene has CDR1 SQVTM and CDR2 ANQGSEA. The DNA of the CDR3 is TGCAGCGTGCTCGGCCAAGGCGGTCCTAATGAGCAGTTCTTC. Protein product: CSVLGQGGPNEQFF.

This clonotype was seen a handful of times. The genes are TRBV4-1 and TRBJ1-5, with D perhaps matching TRBD1 (6 bases). The germline gives CDR1 MGHRA, CDR2 YSYEKL. The V and J ends lost 5 bases and 6 bases respectively, with 14 bases between them. The CDR3 totals 14 residues. The CDR3 DNA reads TGCGCCAGCAGCAAAGGGGGGGGAATTCAGCCCCAGCATTTT. Amino acid sequence: CASSKGGGIQPQHF.

With respect to this clonotype: This may come from a read error, since a much larger clone is one base off. The V call is TRBV5-4, the J call TRBJ1-4; D is undetermined. CDR3 length: 13 residues. Germline lookup yields CDR1 SGHNT and CDR2 YYREEE (reference sequence). CDR3 sequence: CASSMKANAKLFF. The DNA of the CDR3 is TGTGCCAGCAGCATGAAGGCTAATGCAAAACTGTTTTTT. The whole variable domain, filled in from reference TRBV5-4 and TRBJ1-4, reads ETGVTQSPTHLIKTRGQQVTLRCSSQSGHNTVSWYQQALGQGPQFIFQYYREEENGRGNFPPRFSGLQFPNYSSELNVNALELDDSALYLCASSMKANAKLFFGSGTQLSVL.

V usage is TRBV19 and J usage is TRBJ1-5; D may be TRBD1 (6 bases). Germline values: CDR1 LNHDA, CDR2 SQIVND (reference sequence). There are 13 residues in the CDR3. CDR3 nucleotide sequence: TGTACCACCCAGGGGTCCCGGTATCAGCCCCAGCATTTT. Translating it yields CTTQGSRYQPQHF.

Many counts were recorded for this clonotype. In nucleotides, the CDR3 is TGTGCCAGCAGCGAAGGGGAGACCCAGTACTTC. Its translation is CASSEGETQYF. The rearrangement joins TRBV7-9 to TRBJ2-5; no reliable D call. This CDR3 is 11 amino acids long. The germline V gene encodes CDR1 SEHNR and CDR2 FQNEAQ (reference sequence). The V gene lost 5 bases and the J gene lost 5 bases, with 6 bases spanning the gap. The full variable domain, in which reference TRBV7-9 and TRBJ2-5 provide the parts outside the CDR3, is DTGVSQNPRHKITKRGQNVTFRCDPISEHNRLYWYRQTLGQGPEFLTYFQNEAQLEKSRLLSDRFSAERPKGSFSTLEIQRTEQGDSAMYLCASSEGETQYFGPGTRLLVL.

Notes on this clonotype: A read error may produce the germline difference seen at one junction end. This chain joins TRBV29-1 and TRBJ2-4; D is undetermined. The germline V gene has CDR1 SQVTM and CDR2 ANQGSEA. There are 14 residues in the CDR3. The CDR3 here is CGVLVDPAKNIQYF. Here the CDR3 DNA reads TGCGGCGTCCTGGTCGACCCAGCCAAAAACATTCAGTACTTC.

With respect to this clonotype: Its ends do not fully match the called genes, so a read error is possible. The chain combines TRBV4-1 with TRBJ2-5, with TRBD1 matching over 9 bases. The CDR3 is 16 amino acids. Germline values: CDR1 MGHRA, CDR2 YSYEKL. The CDR3 spells CASSQRPGQGLESQYF. The CDR3 region has the DNA TGCGCCAGCAGCCAAAGACCGGGACAGGGTTTAGAGTCCCAGTACTTC.

This clonotype was detected ten times or more. The rearrangement links TRBV12-3 or TRBV12-4 to TRBJ2-5; 8 bases fit TRBD2. Trimming took 3 bases from V and 3 from J; bases not matched to a gene: 3. The CDR3 has 14 amino acids. The chain's CDR3 is CASSFQREKETQYF. CDR3 bases: TGTGCCAGCAGTTTCCAGCGGGAGAAAGAGACCCAGTACTTC.

In the case of this clonotype: Being one base from a much bigger clone, this may be a read error. The CDR3, as DNA: TGTGCCAGCAGCTTAGGAACAGACCAAGGGACCCAGTACTTC. Encoded protein: CASSLGTDQGTQYF. V and J are TRBV7-9 and TRBJ2-5; D not certain. The CDR3 loop spans 14 amino acids. Germline V gene data show CDR1 as SEHNR and CDR2 as FQNEAQ (reference sequence).

This chain uses TRBV5-4 with TRBJ2-3, with D perhaps matching TRBD1 (5 bases). Germline CDR1 SGHNT, CDR2 YYREEE (reference sequence). Deletions cut 5 bases from V and 2 bases from J, with 15 bases between. The CDR3 is 15 amino acids. In nucleotides, the CDR3 is TGTGCCAGCAGTAAGAGCACAGGAAACACAGATACGCAGTATTTT. This translates into CASSKSTGNTDTQYF.

As for this clonotype: The germline gene is not matched at one end of the junction; a read error may be the cause. The chain joins TRBV12-3 or TRBV12-4 to TRBJ1-6, with D unclear. CDR3 length equals 15 residues. CDR3 bases: TGTGCCAGCTGTCCCTCGAGCTCCTATAATTCTCCCCTCCACTTT. It yields the protein CASCPSSSYNSPLHF.

Worth noting for this clonotype: This may stem from a read error, because a much larger clone lies one nucleotide away. No conserved phenylalanine or tryptophan ends this CDR3, so it is likely a read error. The chain links TRBV6-1 to TRBJ1-1; D gene uncertain. The CDR3 consists of 14 residues. CDR1 MNHNS and CDR2 SASEGT come from the germline V gene. Trimming took 6 bases from V and 0 from J, leaving 11 bases between them. The CDR3 here is CASRRFWVNTEAFL. In DNA, the CDR3 is TGTGCCAGCAGGAGGTTCTGGGTGAACACTGAAGCTTTCCTT.

The chain joins TRBV7-9 to TRBJ1-2, with D perhaps TRBD1 (5 bases). Deletions cut 1 base from V and 4 bases from J, with 16 bases between. Germline V gives CDR1 SEHNR, CDR2 FQNEAQ (reference sequence). The CDR3 has 16 residues. For the CDR3, the DNA is TGTGCCAGCAGCTTAGGGGACTCACCAACCGGCTATGGCTACACCTTC. Its translation: CASSLGDSPTGYGYTF.

Comment on this clonotype: This sequence may be a read error, since a much larger clone differs from it by one base. The CDR3 sequence: CAGSMAGVAPNEQFF. Here the CDR3 DNA reads TGTGCCGGTAGTATGGCGGGAGTCGCACCCAATGAGCAGTTCTTC. J is TRBJ2-1 and V is TRBV19, with 7 bases that match TRBD2. The CDR3 covers 15 residues. CDR1 and CDR2 from the germline V gene are LNHDA and SQIVND (reference sequence).

This clonotype has a count of ten or more. The V and J genes are TRBV19 and TRBJ2-1; no reliable D call. From germline, CDR1 is LNHDA and CDR2 SQIVND (reference sequence). This CDR3 region has 12 residues. The germline V and J ends were trimmed by 6 bases and 3 bases, with 6 bases remaining between them. CDR3 residues: CASSGFYNEQFF. The CDR3 DNA sequence: TGTGCCAGTAGCGGGTTCTACAATGAGCAGTTCTTC.